This T cell receptor beta chain was recorded in a study of T-cell reconstitution after alpha-beta-depleted transplantation in children. On this clonotype itself: Antigen specificity is unknown.

The TCRbeta library incorporated unique molecular identifiers. Each CDR3 protein gets one entry after TCRdb re-called the PCR reads with MiXCR. The repertoire consists of 200,000 to 300,000 distinct CDR3 sequences, with roughly 24% occurring once and the leading ten covering about 2.5%. J lost 0 bases, V lost 5 bases, and 6 bases had no gene match. The CDR3 totals 15 residues. CDR1 is MDHEN and CDR2 is SYDVKM in the germline V gene. Study conclusions and caveats: Surviving recipient T cells and thymic progenitors accounted for the high day-60 TCRbeta diversity observed in some patients. T-cell counts and diversity at one year post-transplant came mainly from newly produced T cells. Where alpha-beta T cells came from about two months after transplant was reportedly several hundred expanded graft clones.

The TCR comes from a girl aged 2-10 years with Fanconi anemia, due to receive a stem cell transplant. The chain is built from TRBV28 and TRBJ2-7; TRBD2 matches 8 bases. The sequencing here drew on PBMCs, taken before TCRalphabeta/CD19-depleted stem cell transplant. CDR3 in amino acids: CASSETSASSYEQYF. The CDR3 DNA reads TGTGCCAGCAGTGAGACTAGCGCGAGCTCCTACGAGCAGTACTTC.